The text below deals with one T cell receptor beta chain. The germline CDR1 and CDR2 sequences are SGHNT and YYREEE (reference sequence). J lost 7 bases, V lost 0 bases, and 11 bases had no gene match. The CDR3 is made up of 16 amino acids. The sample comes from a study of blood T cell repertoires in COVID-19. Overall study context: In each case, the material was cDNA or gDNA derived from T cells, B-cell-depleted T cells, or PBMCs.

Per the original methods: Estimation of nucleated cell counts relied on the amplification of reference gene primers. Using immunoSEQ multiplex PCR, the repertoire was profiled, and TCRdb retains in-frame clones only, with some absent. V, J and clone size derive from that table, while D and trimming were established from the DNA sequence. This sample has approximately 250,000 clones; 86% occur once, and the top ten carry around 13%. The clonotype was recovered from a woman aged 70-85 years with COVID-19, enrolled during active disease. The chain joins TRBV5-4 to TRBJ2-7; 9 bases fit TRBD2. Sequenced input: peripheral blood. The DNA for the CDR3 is TGTGCCAGCAGCTTGGTTTCAGCGGGGGGATTAATGGAGCAGTACTTC. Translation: CASSLVSAGGLMEQYF. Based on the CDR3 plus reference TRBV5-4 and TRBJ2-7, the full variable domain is ETGVTQSPTHLIKTRGQQVTLRCSSQSGHNTVSWYQQALGQGPQFIFQYYREEENGRGNFPPRFSGLQFPNYSSELNVNALELDDSALYLCASSLVSAGGLMEQYFGPGTRLTVT.